Detailed here is one TCR beta chain. This specimen comes from a study of identical twins. A template switching step contributed a universal primer site, while unique molecular identifiers were present in the cDNA. One entry per CDR3 protein results from TCRdb running MiXCR on the 5' RACE reads. The sample consists of 650,000 to 750,000 distinct CDR3 sequences, approximately 22% of them appearing once. Each donor (without exception) was a healthy Caucasian. V lost 1 base and J 9 bases, leaving 16 bases between the germline ends. The CDR3 is 14 amino acids. Per the germline V gene, CDR1 is GTSNPN and CDR2 is SVGIG (reference sequence). Another study also made use of these data, one on T cells expressing NK-cell markers.

Specimen: PBMCs. The TCR comes from a woman aged 18-35 years in good health. The chain joins TRBV30 to TRBJ2-4; perhaps TRBD2 as D (5 bases). CDR3 region: CAWSDRGARGIQYF. The CDR3 nucleotides read TGTGCCTGGAGTGACCGTGGAGCTCGGGGCATTCAGTACTTC.